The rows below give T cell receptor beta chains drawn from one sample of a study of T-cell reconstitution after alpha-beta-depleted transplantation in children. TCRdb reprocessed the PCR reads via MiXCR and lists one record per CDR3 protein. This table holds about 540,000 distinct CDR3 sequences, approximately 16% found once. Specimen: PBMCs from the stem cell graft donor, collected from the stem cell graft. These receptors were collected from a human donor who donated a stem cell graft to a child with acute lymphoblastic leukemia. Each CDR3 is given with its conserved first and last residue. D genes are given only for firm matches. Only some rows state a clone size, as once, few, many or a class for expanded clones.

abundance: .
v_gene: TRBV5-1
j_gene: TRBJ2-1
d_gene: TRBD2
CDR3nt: TGCGCCAGCAGCTTGGACTTCCCGGGAGGGCCAGGGAATGAGCAGTTCTTC
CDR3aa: CASSLDFPGGPGNEQFF

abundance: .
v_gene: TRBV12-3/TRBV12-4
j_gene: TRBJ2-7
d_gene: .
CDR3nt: TGTGCCAGCAGTTTAGATGAGGGCGTGATAAACGAGCAGTACTTC
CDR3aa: CASSLDEGVINEQYF

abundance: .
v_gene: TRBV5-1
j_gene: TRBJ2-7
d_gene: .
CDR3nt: TGCGCCAGCAGCTTCGCGGGGCTCGAGCAGTACTTC
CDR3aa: CASSFAGLEQYF

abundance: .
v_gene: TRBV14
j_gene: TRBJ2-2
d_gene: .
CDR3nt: TGTGCCAGCAGTAGACAGAAAACCGGGGAGCTGTTTTTT
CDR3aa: CASSRQKTGELFF

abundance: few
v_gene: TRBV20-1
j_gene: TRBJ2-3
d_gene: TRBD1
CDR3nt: TGCAGTGCTCTCGGGACAGCCATCACAGATACGCAGTATTTT
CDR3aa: CSALGTAITDTQYF

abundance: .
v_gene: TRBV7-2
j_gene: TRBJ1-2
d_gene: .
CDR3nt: TGTGCCAGCAGCCTTCCCACCGACCCCTACACCTTC
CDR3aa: CASSLPTDPYTF

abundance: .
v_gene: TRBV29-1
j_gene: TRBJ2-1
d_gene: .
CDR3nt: TGCAGCGTTGTTTTGAGGGACCCGAAATACAATGAGCAGTTCTTC
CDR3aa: CSVVLRDPKYNEQFF

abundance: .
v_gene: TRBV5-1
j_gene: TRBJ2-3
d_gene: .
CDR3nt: TGCGCCAGCAGCTTGGCGGTCGCGGGACACACAGATACGCAGTATTTT
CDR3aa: CASSLAVAGHTDTQYF

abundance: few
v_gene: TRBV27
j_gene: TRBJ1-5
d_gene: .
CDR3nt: TGTGCCAGCAGCCCCGCGGGGTATAGCAATCAGCCCCAGCATTTT
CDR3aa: CASSPAGYSNQPQHF

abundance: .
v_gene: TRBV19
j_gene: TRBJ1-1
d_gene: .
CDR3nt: TGTGCCAGTACCTACGGACAGCCCACCACTGAAGCTTTCTTT
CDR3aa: CASTYGQPTTEAFF

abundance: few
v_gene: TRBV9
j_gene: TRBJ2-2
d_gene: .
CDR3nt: TGTGCCAGCAGCGTCTACCTGAACACCGGGGAGCTGTTTTTT
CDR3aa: CASSVYLNTGELFF

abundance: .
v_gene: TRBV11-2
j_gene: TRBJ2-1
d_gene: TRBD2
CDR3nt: TGTGCCAGCAGCTCACTAGCGGGGCTCAATGAGCAGTTCTTC
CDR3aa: CASSSLAGLNEQFF

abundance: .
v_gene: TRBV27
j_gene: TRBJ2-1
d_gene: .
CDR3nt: TGTGCCAGCAGTTTATCGGGGGGCGGGCGCGAGCAGTTCTTC
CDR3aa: CASSLSGGGREQFF

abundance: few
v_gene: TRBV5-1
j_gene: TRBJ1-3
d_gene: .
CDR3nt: TGCGCCAGCAGCTTGAGTTTGGCGGGGTCGTCGGGAAACACCATATATTTT
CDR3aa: CASSLSLAGSSGNTIYF

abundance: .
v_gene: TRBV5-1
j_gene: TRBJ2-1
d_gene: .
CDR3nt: TGCGCCAGCAGCACCGACAATGAGCAGTTCTTC
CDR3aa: CASSTDNEQFF

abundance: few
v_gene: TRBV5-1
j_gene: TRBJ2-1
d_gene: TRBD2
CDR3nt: TGCGCCAGCAGCTTAAGGACTAGCGCCGGGCAGTTCTTC
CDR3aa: CASSLRTSAGQFF

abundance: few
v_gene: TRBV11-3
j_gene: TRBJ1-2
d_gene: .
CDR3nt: TGTGCCAGCAGCTTAGCCGGGGATCCTTCCTATGGCTACACCTTC
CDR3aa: CASSLAGDPSYGYTF

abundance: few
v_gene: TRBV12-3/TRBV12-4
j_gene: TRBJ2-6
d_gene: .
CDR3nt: TGTGCCAGCAGTTCCGGACGGGACTCTGGGGCCAACGTCCTGACTTTC
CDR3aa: CASSSGRDSGANVLTF

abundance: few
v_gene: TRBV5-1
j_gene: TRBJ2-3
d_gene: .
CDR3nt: TGCGCCAGCAGCTATGGGGATAGCGGTGAAGATACGCAGTATTTT
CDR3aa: CASSYGDSGEDTQYF

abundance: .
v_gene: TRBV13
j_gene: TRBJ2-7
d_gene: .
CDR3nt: TGTGCCAGCACCCCGCCGGGCGCCTCCTACGAGCAGTACTTC
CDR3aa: CASTPPGASYEQYF

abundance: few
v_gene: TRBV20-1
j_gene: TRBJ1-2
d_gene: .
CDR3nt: TGCAGTGCTTGGGGGGGAGCTGGCTACACCTTC
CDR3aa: CSAWGGAGYTF

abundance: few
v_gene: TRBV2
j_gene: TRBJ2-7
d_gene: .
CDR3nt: TGTGCCAGCGGACAAAGGGACACAGCCTCCTACGAGCAGTACTTC
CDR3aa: CASGQRDTASYEQYF

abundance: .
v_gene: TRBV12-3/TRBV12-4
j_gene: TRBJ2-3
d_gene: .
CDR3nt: TGTGCCAGCAGTCGGTGGACAGATGGAGATACGCAGTATTTT
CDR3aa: CASSRWTDGDTQYF

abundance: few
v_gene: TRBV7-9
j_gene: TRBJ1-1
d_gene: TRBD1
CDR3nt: TGTGCCAGCCTCGGGACAGGGCACACTGAAGCTTTCTTT
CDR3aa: CASLGTGHTEAFF

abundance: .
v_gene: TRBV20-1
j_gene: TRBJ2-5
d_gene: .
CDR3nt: TGCAGTGCGGAGGCCGTCGAGACCCAGTACTTC
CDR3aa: CSAEAVETQYF

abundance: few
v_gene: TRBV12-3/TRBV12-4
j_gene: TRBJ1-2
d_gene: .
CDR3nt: TGTGCCAGCAGCGGGGGGGGGACCTCTGGCTACACCTTC
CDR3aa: CASSGGGTSGYTF

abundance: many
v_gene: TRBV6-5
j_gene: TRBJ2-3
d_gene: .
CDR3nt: TGTGCCAGCGGGGCAAGCACAGATACGCAGTATTTT
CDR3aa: CASGASTDTQYF

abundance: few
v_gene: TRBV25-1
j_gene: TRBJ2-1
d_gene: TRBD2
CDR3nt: TGTGCCAGCAGTGAATATATGACTAGCGGAGCGAACAATGAGCAGTTCTTC
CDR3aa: CASSEYMTSGANNEQFF

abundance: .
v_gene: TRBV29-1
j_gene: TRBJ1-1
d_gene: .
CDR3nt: TGCAGCGTGCCACAGGGAAACACTGAAGCTTTCTTT
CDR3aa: CSVPQGNTEAFF